The 20 T cell receptor beta chains below all came from one sample that was sequenced in a study of spatial heterogeneity in lung cancer. Study-wide results and limits: Intratumoral expanded alpha and beta TCR counts were found to track tumor mutation counts.

Time point of the sample: sample taken at primary tumor resection. One entry per CDR3 protein results from TCRdb running MiXCR on the 5' RACE reads. The table shows about 3,500 distinct CDR3 sequences, with just over 5% occurring only once. Which antigens these TCRs recognize remains unknown. The sequencing used lung tumor tissue, collected at surgery. Receptors were obtained from a female donor with early-stage non-small cell lung cancer.

This clonotype ranks as medium-sized. In a library made to pick up alpha chains, this beta chain is a stray read with a size that means little. The rearrangement joins TRBV6-5 to TRBJ1-6; 8 nucleotides align to TRBD1. The CDR3 is 14 amino acids. Germline loops: CDR1 MNHEY, CDR2 SVGAGI. J gave up 8 bases and V 7 bases, and 7 bases lay outside the gene matches. The CDR3 DNA sequence: TGTGCCAGCACCACGACAGGGGCCTATTCACCCCTCCACTTT. This encodes CASTTTGAYSPLHF.

The table lists this clonotype with a few counts. This beta chain slipped into a library made for alpha chains as a stray read, so its size is not meaningful. The chain is built from TRBV20-1 and TRBJ1-5; D unresolved. Germline CDR1 is DFQATT and CDR2 is SNEGSKA (reference sequence). This CDR3 contains 15 residues. V lost 1 base to trimming and J lost 0 bases, with 10 bases between them. The CDR3 region has the DNA TGCAGTGCTAGAGCCCCCGGGGTTAGCAATCAGCCCCAGCATTTT. Amino acids: CSARAPGVSNQPQHF.

Sample share makes this clonotype medium-sized. This beta chain slipped into a library made for alpha chains as a stray read, so its size is not meaningful. The chain recombines TRBV13 with TRBJ2-5; 8 positions match TRBD2. Per germline, CDR1 PRHDT and CDR2 FYEKMQ (reference sequence). This CDR3 has 13 residues. The V and J ends lost 8 bases and 4 bases, in that order; junction bases with no gene match: 6. DNA for the CDR3: TGTGCCAGCCGACGGGGGGGCATAGAGACCCAGTACTTC. Amino acid sequence: CASRRGGIETQYF.

This clonotype came up a few times. For a library built for alpha chains, this beta chain is a stray read; little rests on its size. V usage is TRBV27 and J usage is TRBJ1-2; D is undetermined. Trimming cost V 2 bases and J 4 bases, with 11 bases left between them. This CDR3 has 14 residues. Germline lookup yields CDR1 MNHEY and CDR2 SMNVEV (reference sequence). The DNA for the CDR3 is TGTGCCAGCAGTTTAAAGCCGGGGAGCTATGGCTACACCTTC. It translates to CASSLKPGSYGYTF.

On this clonotype: With the library built for alpha chains, this beta chain is off target and its frequency is not meaningful. J is TRBJ2-2 and V is TRBV5-1; TRBD1 matches 8 bases. V lost 6 bases to trimming and J lost 4 bases; unmatched junction nucleotides: 11. This CDR3 spans 16 amino acids. Germline CDR1 is SGHRS and CDR2 is YFSETQ. The CDR3 sequence: CASNSGGEGSTGELFF. The CDR3 region has the DNA TGCGCCAGCAACTCAGGGGGCGAAGGGAGCACCGGGGAGCTGTTTTTT. The variable domain in full, completed from reference TRBV5-1 and TRBJ2-2, reads KAGVTQTPRYLIKTRGQQVTLSCSPISGHRSVSWYQQTPGQGLQFLFEYFSETQRNKGNFPGRFSGRQFSNSRSEMNVSTLELGDSALYLCASNSGGEGSTGELFFGEGSRLTVL.

By sample share, this clonotype is medium-sized. Because the library targeted alpha chains, this beta chain is an off-target read whose size means little. The chain couples TRBV29-1 to TRBJ2-7; D is uncertain. Trimming pared 5 bases from V and 0 bases from J, leaving 11 bases between. The germline CDR1 and CDR2 sequences are SQVTM and ANQGSEA. CDR3 length equals 13 residues. Here the CDR3 DNA reads TGCAGCGTTCGCCCCTCATCCTCCTACGAGCAGTACTTC. It yields the protein CSVRPSSSYEQYF.

By frequency in the sample, this clonotype is medium-sized. As an off-target read in a library built for alpha chains, this beta chain has a frequency of little significance. The CDR3 DNA sequence: TGTGCCAGCAGCGGGACTAGCGGGGTTGATGAGCAGTTCTTC. Its translation is CASSGTSGVDEQFF. The V gene is TRBV28, the J gene TRBJ2-1, with 13 nucleotides matching TRBD2. J gave up 8 bases and V 6 bases, and 4 bases lay outside the gene matches. Per the germline V gene, CDR1 is MDHEN and CDR2 is SYDVKM. The CDR3 is 14 amino acids.

This clonotype was found a few times. Since the library was made to target alpha chains, this beta chain is a stray read and its abundance is not meaningful. The chain links TRBV11-2 to TRBJ2-7, with 11 nucleotides matching TRBD2. With 0 bases clipped from V and 4 bases from J, the junction kept 5 bases outside the gene matches. The CDR3 has 16 amino acids. In germline, CDR1 is SGHAT, CDR2 FQNNGV. This CDR3 is CASSLDGTSGLYEQYF. In nucleotides, the CDR3 is TGTGCCAGCAGCTTAGACGGGACTAGCGGTTTATACGAGCAGTACTTC.

By frequency in the sample, this clonotype is medium-sized. This beta chain turned up in a library designed for alpha chains; as an off-target read, its abundance says little. The chain carries TRBV28 and TRBJ1-3; 8 nucleotides align to TRBD1. Germline lookup yields CDR1 MDHEN and CDR2 SYDVKM. The CDR3 consists of 16 residues. The ends lost 6 bases at V and 0 bases at J; junction bases unmatched: 7. The CDR3 DNA reads as TGTGCCAGCAGCCGAGTTACAGGGGGCTCTGGAAACACCATATATTTT. It is translated as CASSRVTGGSGNTIYF.

This clonotype is medium-sized by share. The library was built for alpha chains, so this beta chain is an off-target read and its size means little. J is TRBJ2-7 and V is TRBV9; TRBD2 is a possible D gene (6 bases). Trimming removed 0 bases at V and 6 bases at J, with 13 bases between. The CDR3 covers 14 residues. The germline V gene encodes CDR1 SGDLS and CDR2 YYNGEE. Written as DNA, the CDR3 is TGTGCCAGCAGCGTAGCGGGAGATTTTCTCGAGCAGTACTTC. Protein: CASSVAGDFLEQYF.

This clonotype is deemed medium-sized (0.01 to 0.1%). This beta chain is a stray read from a library made for alpha chains; its abundance is not meaningful. This chain uses TRBV2 with TRBJ1-2; TRBD1 matches at 7 bases. The CDR3 is 14 residues long. Germline CDR1 is SNHLY and CDR2 is FYNNEI. V trimming: 0 bases; J trimming: 4 bases; junction bases outside the gene matches: 2. CDR3 residues: CASSEAQGVYGYTF. The CDR3 DNA reads as TGTGCCAGCAGTGAAGCCCAGGGGGTCTATGGCTACACCTTC.

This clonotype was observed at least ten times. Within a library made for alpha chains, this beta chain is off target, and its count is uninformative. The chain carries TRBV27 and TRBJ1-5; TRBD1 is a possible D gene (6 bases). V was cut by 8 bases and J by 3 bases, with 20 bases left in between. The germline V gene has CDR1 MNHEY and CDR2 SMNVEV (reference sequence). The CDR3 is made up of 16 amino acids. The CDR3 here is CASRLGGGLANQPQHF. The CDR3 DNA sequence: TGTGCCAGCCGCCTGGGGGGGGGGCTAGCCAATCAGCCCCAGCATTTT.

This clonotype qualifies as medium-sized (0.01 to 0.1%). As an off-target read in a library built for alpha chains, this beta chain has a frequency of little significance. The chain uses TRBV7-9 and TRBJ2-1, with 11 bases matching TRBD2. From germline, CDR1 is SEHNR and CDR2 FQNEAQ (reference sequence). The ends lost 6 bases at V and 7 bases at J; junction bases unmatched: 8. The CDR3 loop spans 15 amino acids. The DNA of the CDR3 is TGTGCCAGCAGGAGTTCACTAGCGGGGGATAATGAGCAGTTCTTC. This sequence encodes CASRSSLAGDNEQFF. Complete variable domain (other parts from reference TRBV7-9 and TRBJ2-1): DTGVSQNPRHKITKRGQNVTFRCDPISEHNRLYWYRQTLGQGPEFLTYFQNEAQLEKSRLLSDRFSAERPKGSFSTLEIQRTEQGDSAMYLCASRSSLAGDNEQFFGPGTRLTVL.

This clonotype was observed many times. The library was prepared for alpha chains; this beta chain is a stray read, so its frequency means little. V and J are TRBV5-1 and TRBJ2-5, with 8 bases that match TRBD2. V trimming: 5 bases; J trimming: 5 bases; junction bases outside the gene matches: 11. Germline V gives CDR1 SGHRS, CDR2 YFSETQ. CDR3 length: 15 residues. The CDR3 DNA is TGCGCCAGCAGTTCTGGACTAGCAGGCGCCGAGACCCAGTACTTC. It translates to CASSSGLAGAETQYF.

By share, this clonotype ranks as medium-sized. This beta chain is an unintended read in a library built for alpha chains; its size means little. The chain recombines TRBV27 with TRBJ2-3; tentative D call: TRBD2 (7 bases). V lost 5 bases and J 10 bases, leaving 16 bases between the germline ends. CDR1 and CDR2 (germline): MNHEY, SMNVEV (reference sequence). The CDR3 consists of 13 residues. The chain's CDR3 is CASSPPRGGAQYF. In nucleotides, the CDR3 is TGTGCCAGCAGTCCACCAAGGGGGGGGGCGCAGTATTTT.

This clonotype is deemed medium-sized (0.01 to 0.1%). For a library built for alpha chains, this beta chain is a stray read; little rests on its size. V and J are TRBV5-1 and TRBJ2-1; TRBD1 is a possible D gene (5 bases). Deletions cut 3 bases from V and 0 bases from J, with 10 bases between. This CDR3 comprises 15 residues. Germline V gene data show CDR1 as SGHRS and CDR2 as YFSETQ. CDR3 coding DNA: TGCGCCAGCAGCTCCACAGGAAGCTCCTACAATGAGCAGTTCTTC. It is translated as CASSSTGSSYNEQFF.

A note on this clonotype: This beta chain appears as a stray read in a library generated for alpha chains; its size is not informative. This chain connects TRBV11-1 to TRBJ2-5, with D possibly TRBD1 on 6 matching bases. In germline, CDR1 is SGHAT, CDR2 FQDESV (reference sequence). This CDR3 has 15 residues. The V end was cut by 5 bases, the J end by 1 base, with 14 bases between. This CDR3 reads CASSTRQDSQETQYF. The CDR3 DNA reads as TGTGCCAGCAGCACCCGACAGGATAGCCAAGAGACCCAGTACTTC.

This clonotype was picked up many times. This beta chain is an unintended read in a library built for alpha chains; its size means little. The chain has TRBV25-1 and TRBJ2-7; TRBD1 matches 9 bases. J was trimmed by 9 bases and V by 3 bases; bases with no gene match: 9. CDR3 size: 14 residues. Per germline, CDR1 MGHDK and CDR2 SYGVNS. CDR3 region: CASSDPTGGFGQYF. CDR3 nucleotides: TGTGCCAGCAGTGACCCGACAGGGGGGTTCGGGCAGTACTTC.

This clonotype was seen at least ten times. The library was built for alpha chains, so this beta chain is an off-target read and its size means little. V usage is TRBV11-2 and J usage is TRBJ2-3; TRBD2 aligns across 8 bases. Trimming at V came to 3 bases and at J to 5 bases, leaving 7 bases not matched to a gene. The CDR3 covers 15 residues. The germline V gene has CDR1 SGHAT and CDR2 FQNNGV. CDR3 sequence (DNA): TGTGCCAGCAGCTTCACGGGAGGGTTCAAAGATACGCAGTATTTT. Its protein product is CASSFTGGFKDTQYF.

This clonotype is medium-sized (0.01 to 0.1%) by share. Little can be read into the size of this beta chain, an off-target read in a library designed for alpha chains. The chain carries TRBV5-5 and TRBJ2-3; D ambiguous. This CDR3 has 15 amino acids. V gave up 2 bases and J gave up 0 bases, with 10 bases separating them. In germline, CDR1 is SGHKS, CDR2 YYEKEE (reference sequence). In nucleotides, the CDR3 is TGTGCCAGCAGCTTCAGGTTTTCTAGCACAGATACGCAGTATTTT. It specifies CASSFRFSSTDTQYF.